This passage covers 19 T cell receptor beta chains from one sample sequenced in a study of CD8 T cells in Susac syndrome. cDNA came from around 0.5 to 1 ug RNA primed by random hexamers. TCRdb reprocessed the immunoSEQ multiplex PCR reads with MiXCR, giving one entry per CDR3 protein. This table holds around 280,000 distinct CDR3 sequences, approximately 81% found once. Sequenced sample: CD8+ T cells from PBMCs. The receptors come from a human donor with multiple sclerosis.

V and J are TRBV6-5 and TRBJ1-2; TRBD1 matches 7 bases. Trimming took 2 bases from V and 3 from J; bases not matched to a gene: 12. From germline, CDR1 is MNHEY and CDR2 SVGAGI. The CDR3 totals 17 residues. For the CDR3, the DNA is TGTGCCAGCAGTTACCGGTTTACCGGGACAGTTCACTATGGCTACACCTTC. This codes for CASSYRFTGTVHYGYTF.

The J gene is TRBJ2-5, the V gene TRBV27, with D possibly called TRBD1 or TRBD2 (6 bases each). Trimming took 5 bases from V and 0 from J, leaving 16 bases between them. The CDR3 has 16 amino acids. Germline CDR1 and CDR2: MNHEY and SMNVEV (reference sequence). As DNA, the CDR3 is TGTGCCAGCAGTCCCCACAGGGAGGTATACCAAGAGACCCAGTACTTC. Its protein product is CASSPHREVYQETQYF.

This clonotype was seen a handful of times. The V gene is TRBV12-3 or TRBV12-4, the J gene TRBJ1-1; a possible D gene is TRBD1 (6 bases). The CDR3 loop spans 12 amino acids. Between the trimmed V and J ends, which lost 6 bases and 1 base, there was a span of 6 bases. Written as DNA, the CDR3 is TGTGCCAGCAGGACAGGGAACACTGAAGCTTTCTTT. Translating gives CASRTGNTEAFF.

This clonotype was seen just once. The CDR3 sequence is CASSGHPSPETQYF. The CDR3 DNA reads TGTGCCAGCAGTGGACACCCGAGTCCAGAGACCCAGTACTTC. The V gene is TRBV25-1, the J gene TRBJ2-5; D ambiguous. Trimming took off 4 bases at V and 4 bases at J, with 13 bases between the two ends. The CDR3 is 14 residues long. Per germline, CDR1 MGHDK and CDR2 SYGVNS.

This rearrangement joins TRBV11-2 to TRBJ2-5; weak D call: TRBD2 (5 bases). Trimming pared 2 bases from V and 7 bases from J, leaving 14 bases between. Germline values: CDR1 SGHAT, CDR2 FQNNGV. The CDR3 has 14 residues. CDR3 sequence: CASSLRGPRGTQYF. The CDR3 nucleotides are TGTGCCAGCAGCTTACGAGGACCCCGGGGGACCCAGTACTTC. Drawing the rest from reference TRBV11-2 and TRBJ2-5, the complete variable domain is EAGVAQSPRYKIIEKRQSVAFWCNPISGHATLYWYQQILGQGPKLLIQFQNNGVVDDSQLPKDRFSAERLKGVDSTLKIQPAKLEDSAVYLCASSLRGPRGTQYFGPGTRLLVL.

The chain has TRBV9 and TRBJ2-1; unclear D gene. V was trimmed by 0 bases and J by 7 bases, leaving 20 bases between them. The CDR3 length is 17 residues. Germline V gene data show CDR1 as SGDLS and CDR2 as YYNGEE. CDR3 in DNA: TGTGCCAGCAGCGTAGTGAGTAGTTCCGCCCCTGGAAATGAGCAGTTCTTC. It yields the protein CASSVVSSSAPGNEQFF.

This sequence joins TRBV5-6 and TRBJ2-7, with D possibly TRBD2 on 7 matching bases. CDR1 SGHDT and CDR2 YYEEEE come from the germline V gene. This CDR3 is 13 amino acids long. The ends were cut back, 7 bases at V and 2 bases at J, with 13 bases in the middle. The CDR3 loop is CASGSGDTYEQYF. CDR3 DNA: TGTGCCAGCGGGAGCGGGGACACCTACGAGCAGTACTTC.

This chain joins TRBV10-3 and TRBJ2-1, with no clear D. The CDR3 has 13 amino acids. Looked up from germline, CDR1 is ENHRY and CDR2 is SYGVKD. Trimming pared 8 bases from V and 8 bases from J, leaving 16 bases between. The CDR3 is CAIADGSHYEQFF. The DNA of the CDR3 is TGTGCCATCGCCGACGGGTCTCACTATGAGCAGTTCTTC.

The CDR3 spells CASSVGSGTGVEQYF. Written as DNA, the CDR3 is TGTGCCAGCAGCGTAGGGTCCGGGACAGGGGTGGAGCAGTACTTC. The chain joins TRBV9 to TRBJ2-7; 10 bases are a match to TRBD1. The CDR3 is 15 amino acids. Germline V gene sequence: CDR1 SGDLS, CDR2 YYNGEE. Trimming cost V 0 bases and J 7 bases; bases outside gene matches: 7.

Only a few counts were recorded for this clonotype. The chain joins TRBV4-2 to TRBJ1-2; TRBD1 might be the D (5 bases). Per the germline V gene, CDR1 is LGHNA and CDR2 is YNFKEQ. The V end lost 1 base, the J end lost 4 bases, and 10 bases lay between the germline ends. The length of the CDR3 is 14 residues. The DNA for the CDR3 is TGTGCCAGCAGCCAAGGCGGGACTTCCTATGGCTACACCTTC. Its translation: CASSQGGTSYGYTF.

The V call is TRBV10-2, the J call TRBJ1-5; D might be TRBD1 (6 bases). Trimming shortened V by 6 bases and J by 1 base, and 13 bases separated the two germline ends. The CDR3 extends over 15 amino acids. Germline loops: CDR1 WSHSY, CDR2 SAAADI. The CDR3 loop reads CASRRGGESNQPQHF. The CDR3 DNA reads as TGCGCCAGCAGGAGGGGGGGCGAAAGCAATCAGCCCCAGCATTTT.

The chain employs TRBV12-3 or TRBV12-4 and TRBJ2-7; D uncertain. The germline V and J ends were trimmed by 3 bases and 2 bases, with 11 bases remaining between them. The CDR3 length is 14 residues. The CDR3 loop is CASSFRTRPYEQYF. CDR3 bases: TGTGCCAGCAGTTTTCGTACAAGGCCCTACGAGCAGTACTTC.

This chain uses TRBV4-2 with TRBJ2-1; a weak D match, TRBD2 (5 bases). The V end was cut by 4 bases, the J end by 8 bases, with 24 bases between. The CDR3 runs to 17 residues. Germline values: CDR1 LGHNA, CDR2 YNFKEQ. The CDR3 here is CASSLPPLPGSADEQFF. The CDR3 DNA reads TGTGCCAGCAGCCTGCCACCTCTTCCGGGGTCGGCGGATGAGCAGTTCTTC.

This clonotype appeared a single time. The gene calls are TRBV5-1 and TRBJ2-2; weak D call: TRBD1 (6 bases). Between the trimmed V and J ends, which lost 0 bases and 10 bases, there was a span of 10 bases. The CDR3 is 13 amino acids. The germline CDR1 and CDR2 sequences are SGHRS and YFSETQ. DNA of the CDR3: TGCGCCAGCAGCTTGGATGGGGGCGTGGAGCTGTTTTTT. This codes for CASSLDGGVELFF. Supplemented by reference TRBV5-1 and TRBJ2-2, the full variable domain reads KAGVTQTPRYLIKTRGQQVTLSCSPISGHRSVSWYQQTPGQGLQFLFEYFSETQRNKGNFPGRFSGRQFSNSRSEMNVSTLELGDSALYLCASSLDGGVELFFGEGSRLTVL.

The V gene is TRBV28, the J gene TRBJ1-2; the D is unclear. The V gene's germline CDR1 is MDHEN and CDR2 SYDVKM. Trimming removed 3 bases from V and 8 bases from J, with 19 bases in between. This CDR3 has 15 amino acids. The CDR3 DNA reads TGTGCCAGCAGTTTCGATGGGTGGCAGGATAGCGGCTACACCTTC. Translation gives CASSFDGWQDSGYTF.

The chain links TRBV7-3 to TRBJ2-2, with 15 nucleotides matching TRBD2. This CDR3 spans 17 amino acids. Germline values: CDR1 SGHTA, CDR2 FQGTGA. The ends lost 5 bases at V and 9 bases at J; junction bases unmatched: 10. CDR3 bases: TGTGCCAGCAGCCCACCACCGGGACTAGCGGGAGGAAGGGAGCTGTTTTTT. Encoded protein: CASSPPPGLAGGRELFF.

The V and J genes are TRBV28 and TRBJ2-7; tentatively, D is TRBD1 (6 bases). The V end lost 5 bases, the J end lost 2 bases, and 13 bases lay between the germline ends. CDR1 MDHEN and CDR2 SYDVKM come from the germline V gene. The CDR3 is 14 residues long. CDR3 in DNA: TGTGCCAGCAGTGAGACAGGAAATACCTACGAGCAGTACTTC. Its protein product is CASSETGNTYEQYF.

The rearrangement uses TRBV7-9 and TRBJ1-5, with D perhaps TRBD1 (5 bases). Trimming pared 5 bases from V and 8 bases from J, leaving 16 bases between. The CDR3 is made up of 14 amino acids. Germline loops: CDR1 SEHNR, CDR2 FQNEAQ (reference sequence). The CDR3 DNA sequence: TGTGCCAGCAGCCCCCCCGGGGCAGGAGAGCCCCAGCATTTT. Its protein is CASSPPGAGEPQHF.

V usage is TRBV20-1 and J usage is TRBJ1-1, with 10 bases matching TRBD1. The CDR3 covers 14 residues. Germline V gene lookup returns CDR1 DFQATT and CDR2 SNEGSKA (reference sequence). V shed 0 bases, J shed 6 bases, and the junction held 4 bases outside the gene matches. In DNA form, the CDR3 reads TGCAGTGCTAGAGACCCCGGACAGGGGGCTGAAGCTTTCTTT. It translates to CSARDPGQGAEAFF.